A selection of T cell receptor beta chains follows, all from one sample in a study of control samples from healthy donors and cancer patients. The table came from immunoSEQ multiplex PCR; TCRdb's copy has only in-frame clones and leaves some out. The data contain over 150,000 clones, 85% to 95% of them singletons. The sequenced material came from blood. Receptor source: a woman younger than 30 in good health. Each CDR3 is given with its conserved first and last residue. A D gene is named only where the DNA matches it firmly. Some rows have no size entry. The others give once, few or many, or a class for an expanded clone.

j_call: TRBJ2-7
v_call: TRBV29-1
d_call: TRBD2
clone_size: -
cdr3_aa: CRSSSGSYEQYF
cdr3_nt: TGCAGATCCTCTAGCGGGAGCTACGAGCAGTACTTC

j_call: TRBJ2-7
v_call: TRBV11-1
d_call: TRBD1
clone_size: -
cdr3_aa: CASSLETGTYEQYF
cdr3_nt: TGTGCCAGCAGCTTGGAGACAGGGACCTACGAGCAGTACTTC

j_call: TRBJ2-5
v_call: TRBV4-3
d_call: TRBD2
clone_size: -
cdr3_aa: CASSQTGGGTQYF
cdr3_nt: TGCGCCAGCAGCCAAACGGGAGGGGGGACCCAGTACTTC

j_call: TRBJ2-1
v_call: TRBV4-2
d_call: TRBD1
clone_size: -
cdr3_aa: CASSHWTGTIANEQFF
cdr3_nt: TGTGCCAGCAGCCACTGGACAGGGACGATCGCCAATGAGCAGTTCTTC

j_call: TRBJ1-1
v_call: TRBV5-1
d_call: -
clone_size: -
cdr3_aa: CASSLEEGENTEAFF
cdr3_nt: TGCGCCAGCAGCTTGGAGGAGGGGGAGAACACTGAAGCTTTCTTT

j_call: TRBJ1-1
v_call: TRBV3-1/TRBV3-2
d_call: -
clone_size: -
cdr3_aa: CASNDGGGGATEAFF
cdr3_nt: TGTGCCAGCAACGACGGGGGAGGGGGTGCCACTGAAGCTTTCTTT

j_call: TRBJ1-1
v_call: TRBV19
d_call: -
clone_size: -
cdr3_aa: CASTSGAREAFF
cdr3_nt: TGTGCCAGTACATCGGGGGCGCGGGAAGCTTTCTTT

j_call: TRBJ1-5
v_call: TRBV28
d_call: -
clone_size: -
cdr3_aa: CASSLINQPQHF
cdr3_nt: TGTGCCAGCAGTTTAATCAATCAGCCCCAGCATTTT

j_call: TRBJ1-3
v_call: TRBV5-4
d_call: -
clone_size: -
cdr3_aa: CASSLASKGHSGNTIYF
cdr3_nt: TGTGCCAGCAGCTTGGCCTCGAAAGGACACTCTGGAAACACCATATATTTT

j_call: TRBJ1-1
v_call: TRBV24-1
d_call: TRBD1
clone_size: -
cdr3_aa: CATSDPGQFSILFF
cdr3_nt: TGTGCCACCAGTGATCCGGGACAGTTCTCAATCCTTTTCTTT

j_call: TRBJ1-1
v_call: TRBV2
d_call: -
clone_size: once
cdr3_aa: CATADARNTEAFF
cdr3_nt: TGTGCCACCGCCGATGCAAGGAACACTGAAGCTTTCTTT

j_call: TRBJ2-1
v_call: TRBV3-1/TRBV3-2
d_call: -
clone_size: -
cdr3_aa: CASSQGSRGEQFF
cdr3_nt: TGTGCCAGCAGCCAAGGAAGCCGCGGTGAGCAGTTCTTC

j_call: TRBJ2-3
v_call: TRBV24-1
d_call: TRBD1
clone_size: once
cdr3_aa: CATRDRSSTDTQYF
cdr3_nt: TGTGCCACCCGGGACAGATCTAGCACAGATACGCAGTATTTT

j_call: TRBJ1-1
v_call: TRBV6-2/TRBV6-3
d_call: -
clone_size: -
cdr3_aa: CASSQSGTEAFF
cdr3_nt: TGTGCCAGCAGCCAAAGTGGAACTGAAGCTTTCTTT

j_call: TRBJ1-2
v_call: TRBV12-3/TRBV12-4
d_call: -
clone_size: -
cdr3_aa: CASSSKQPYGYTF
cdr3_nt: TGTGCCAGCAGTTCTAAACAGCCCTATGGCTACACCTTC

j_call: TRBJ1-2
v_call: TRBV18
d_call: -
clone_size: once
cdr3_aa: CASSPVSGRGADRGYTF
cdr3_nt: TGTGCCAGCTCACCAGTAAGCGGCCGGGGGGCGGATCGGGGCTACACCTTC

j_call: TRBJ1-2
v_call: TRBV24-1
d_call: -
clone_size: -
cdr3_aa: CATSDFDTYGYTF
cdr3_nt: TGTGCCACCAGTGATTTCGACACCTATGGCTACACCTTC

j_call: TRBJ2-5
v_call: TRBV5-1
d_call: -
clone_size: -
cdr3_aa: CASSSHGVAETQYF
cdr3_nt: TGCGCCAGCAGCTCCCACGGGGTAGCTGAGACCCAGTACTTC